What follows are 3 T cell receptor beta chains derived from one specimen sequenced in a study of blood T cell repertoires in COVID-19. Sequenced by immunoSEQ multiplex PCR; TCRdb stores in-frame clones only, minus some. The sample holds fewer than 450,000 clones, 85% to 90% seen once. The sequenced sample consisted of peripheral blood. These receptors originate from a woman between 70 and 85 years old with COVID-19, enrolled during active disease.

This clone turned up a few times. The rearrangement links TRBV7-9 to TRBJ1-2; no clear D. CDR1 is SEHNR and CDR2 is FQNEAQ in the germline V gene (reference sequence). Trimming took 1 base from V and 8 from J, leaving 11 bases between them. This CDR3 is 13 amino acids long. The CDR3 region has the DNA TGTGCCAGCAGCTTAGTAATGGGAGAGGGCTACACCTTC. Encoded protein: CASSLVMGEGYTF.

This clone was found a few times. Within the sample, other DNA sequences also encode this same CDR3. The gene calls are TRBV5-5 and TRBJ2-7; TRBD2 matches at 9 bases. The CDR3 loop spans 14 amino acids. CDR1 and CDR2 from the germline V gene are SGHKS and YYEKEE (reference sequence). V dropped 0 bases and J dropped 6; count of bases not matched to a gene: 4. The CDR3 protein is CASSLGAGGLEQYF. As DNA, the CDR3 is TGTGCCAGCAGCTTGGGAGCGGGGGGTCTCGAGCAGTACTTC.

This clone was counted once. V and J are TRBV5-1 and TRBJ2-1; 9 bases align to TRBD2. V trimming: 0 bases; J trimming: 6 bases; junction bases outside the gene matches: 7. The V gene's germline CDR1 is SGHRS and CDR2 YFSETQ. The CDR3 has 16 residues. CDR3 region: CASSLVAAGGPNEQFF. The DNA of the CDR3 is TGCGCCAGCAGCTTGGTAGCGGCGGGGGGGCCCAATGAGCAGTTCTTC.